One sample yielded the 24 T cell receptor beta chains listed below, sequenced in a study of blood T cell repertoires in COVID-19. Repertoires were generated with immunoSEQ multiplex PCR, while TCRdb's copy carries only in-frame clones and drops some. The sample shows about 59,000 clones, around 80% of them seen only once. The sample taken for sequencing was peripheral blood. The source is a man in his 60s with acute or convalescent COVID-19.

This clone was observed a single time. V usage is TRBV4-2 and J usage is TRBJ1-6, with TRBD1 as a possible D gene (6 bases). V gave up 0 bases and J gave up 9 bases, with 15 bases separating them. This CDR3 is 16 amino acids long. Germline V gene sequence: CDR1 LGHNA, CDR2 YNFKEQ. CDR3 sequence reads: CASSQDAITGRSPLHF. The CDR3 bases are TGTGCCAGCAGCCAAGACGCCATCACAGGGCGTTCACCCCTCCACTTT.

The chain joins TRBV28 to TRBJ1-1; D remains ambiguous. Trimming shortened V by 3 bases and J by 4 bases, and 9 bases separated the two germline ends. The CDR3 loop spans 13 amino acids. Germline-derived CDR1 and CDR2 are MDHEN and SYDVKM. CDR3 DNA: TGTGCCAGCAGTTTCTCAGGCGCCACTGAAGCTTTCTTT. Protein sequence: CASSFSGATEAFF.

The chain links TRBV19 to TRBJ2-2, with 8 bases that match TRBD1. The CDR3 length is 14 residues. The germline V gene encodes CDR1 LNHDA and CDR2 SQIVND (reference sequence). V dropped 6 bases and J dropped 3; count of bases not matched to a gene: 3. In DNA form, the CDR3 reads TGTGCCAGTAGACCGGGACAGGACACCGGGGAGCTGTTTTTT. Residues: CASRPGQDTGELFF. The entire variable domain, with the rest obtained from reference TRBV19 and TRBJ2-2, is as follows: DGGITQSPKYLFRKEGQNVTLSCEQNLNHDAMYWYRQDPGQGLRLIYYSQIVNDFQKGDIAEGYSVSREKKESFPLTVTSAQKNPTAFYLCASRPGQDTGELFFGEGSRLTVL.

The sample holds one count of this clone. The V and J genes are TRBV11-2 and TRBJ2-7; 11 nucleotides agree with TRBD2. J lost 4 bases, V lost 0 bases, and 5 bases had no gene match. Germline CDR1 and CDR2: SGHAT and FQNNGV. The CDR3 length is 16 residues. This CDR3 is CASSLDWGLAAYEQYF. For the CDR3, the DNA is TGTGCCAGCAGCTTAGATTGGGGACTAGCGGCTTACGAGCAGTACTTC.

The chain joins TRBV6-5 to TRBJ2-7; 8 bases are shared with TRBD2. The CDR3 length is 13 residues. With V trimmed by 0 bases and J by 6 bases, 1 base remained unmatched. Germline V gene sequence: CDR1 MNHEY, CDR2 SVGAGI. CDR3 bases: TGTGCCAGCAGTTACTCGGCGGGAGGCGAGCAGTACTTC. Amino acids: CASSYSAGGEQYF.

This clone was observed a handful of times. This chain joins TRBV28 and TRBJ1-5; 11 bases are shared with TRBD1. Germline V gene sequence: CDR1 MDHEN, CDR2 SYDVKM. The CDR3 length is 14 residues. V shed 6 bases, J shed 6 bases, and the junction held 4 bases outside the gene matches. CDR3 protein: CASRRTGGSQPQHF. Here the CDR3 DNA reads TGTGCCAGCAGGCGGACAGGGGGCAGTCAGCCCCAGCATTTT.

This clone was seen a handful of times. CDR3 region: CSSTGATEAFF. The DNA of the CDR3 is TGCAGTTCGACAGGGGCCACCGAAGCTTTCTTT. This rearrangement joins TRBV20-1 to TRBJ1-1; 8 bases are shared with TRBD1. CDR3 length: 11 residues. Germline CDR1 and CDR2: DFQATT and SNEGSKA (reference sequence). V was clipped by 8 bases and J by 8 bases; unmatched bases: 7.

This clone was recorded once. The chain combines TRBV18 with TRBJ1-2; D unresolved. The CDR3 covers 12 residues. Per the germline V gene, CDR1 is KGHSH and CDR2 is LQKENI. Trimming stripped 2 bases from V and 5 bases from J, with 6 bases between. In nucleotides, the CDR3 is TGTGCCAGCTCACCAGGAGGGTATGGCTACACCTTC. This translates into CASSPGGYGYTF.

The chain combines TRBV4-1 with TRBJ1-1, with 12 nucleotides matching TRBD1. The CDR3 spans 15 residues. The V gene's germline CDR1 is MGHRA and CDR2 YSYEKL. Trimming took 0 bases from V and 10 from J; bases not matched to a gene: 6. CDR3 DNA: TGCGCCAGCAGCCAAGAGGGACAGGGGGCGCGGGTAGCTTTCTTT. Translation gives CASSQEGQGARVAFF.

This chain joins TRBV18 and TRBJ1-2; the match to TRBD1 covers 9 bases. Germline CDR1 KGHSH, CDR2 LQKENI. Germline trimming cut 6 bases from V and 2 bases from J; bases unmatched to any gene: 10. This CDR3 is 16 amino acids long. The DNA for the CDR3 is TGTGCCAGCTCTCCCGGGACAGGGATTGCGAACTATGGCTACACCTTC. Its protein product is CASSPGTGIANYGYTF. The full variable domain, its missing parts supplied by reference TRBV18 and TRBJ1-2, is NAGVMQNPRHLVRRRGQEARLRCSPMKGHSHVYWYRQLPEEGLKFMVYLQKENIIDESGMPKERFSAEFPKEGPSILRIQQVVRGDSAAYFCASSPGTGIANYGYTFGSGTRLTVV.

The CDR3 loop is CASSLVGGKLFF. In nucleotides, the CDR3 is TGCGCCAGCAGCTTGGTTGGGGGGAAACTGTTTTTT. This rearrangement joins TRBV5-1 to TRBJ1-4; the D gene is possibly TRBD1 (5 bases). CDR1 and CDR2 (germline): SGHRS, YFSETQ. The CDR3 covers 12 residues. The germline V and J ends were trimmed by 0 bases and 11 bases, with 8 bases remaining between them.

The genes are TRBV5-4 and TRBJ2-2; weak D call: TRBD2 (5 bases). Germline CDR1 reads SGHNT; CDR2 reads YYREEE (reference sequence). CDR3 length: 14 amino acids. Trimming pared 2 bases from V and 4 bases from J, leaving 9 bases between. The CDR3 is CASSFTGGTGELFF. The DNA of the CDR3 is TGTGCCAGCAGCTTCACCGGAGGCACCGGGGAGCTGTTTTTT.

The genes are TRBV5-1 and TRBJ2-1, with TRBD1 identical over 8 bases. V shed 0 bases and J 8 bases; nucleotides not matched to a gene: 4. Germline CDR1 SGHRS, CDR2 YFSETQ. The CDR3 loop spans 14 amino acids. CDR3 in amino acids: CASSLVQGVDEQFF. The DNA of the CDR3 is TGCGCCAGCAGCTTGGTACAGGGGGTCGATGAGCAGTTCTTC.

V is TRBV6-5 and J is TRBJ1-1, with D uncertain. V dropped 4 bases and J dropped 1 base, with 10 bases sitting between them. CDR3 size: 14 residues. CDR1 is MNHEY, CDR2 SVGAGI, per germline. CDR3 loop: CASSWVGENTEAFF. Written as DNA, the CDR3 is TGTGCCAGCAGTTGGGTCGGAGAGAACACTGAAGCTTTCTTT.

The gene calls are TRBV29-1 and TRBJ1-2; 11 positions agree with TRBD1. The junction had 12 bases not matched to a gene; V was cut back by 8 bases and J by 4 bases. The V gene's germline CDR1 is SQVTM and CDR2 ANQGSEA. The CDR3 is 15 amino acids. The CDR3 DNA reads TGCAGCTCAAGGACAGGGGGCCCTAAAGGCTATGGCTACACCTTC. Protein product: CSSRTGGPKGYGYTF.

The chain joins TRBV15 to TRBJ2-1; 10 bases map to TRBD1. The junction had 4 bases not matched to a gene; V was cut back by 1 base and J by 7 bases. The CDR3 is made up of 15 amino acids. Germline V gives CDR1 LNHNV, CDR2 YYDKDF (reference sequence). The CDR3 is CATSRGTGGVNEQFF. The DNA for the CDR3 is TGTGCCACCAGCAGAGGGACAGGGGGTGTAAATGAGCAGTTCTTC. Full variable domain (outside the CDR3, taken from reference TRBV15 and TRBJ2-1): DAMVIQNPRYQVTQFGKPVTLSCSQTLNHNVMYWYQQKSSQAPKLLFHYYDKDFNNEADTPDNFQSRRPNTSFCFLDIRSPGLGDTAMYLCATSRGTGGVNEQFFGPGTRLTVL.

This clone has more than one count but fewer than ten. The chain couples TRBV24-1 to TRBJ2-3, with 7 bases fitting TRBD1. V dropped 5 bases and J dropped 1; count of bases not matched to a gene: 5. Looked up from germline, CDR1 is KGHDR and CDR2 is SFDVKD. This CDR3 spans 15 amino acids. The CDR3 region has the DNA TGTGCCACCAGTGCACCCGGGACAGGCACAGATACGCAGTATTTT. Protein sequence: CATSAPGTGTDTQYF.

The chain employs TRBV10-3 and TRBJ1-3; D is unclear. The CDR3 covers 16 residues. Trimming stripped 10 bases from V and 1 base from J, with 20 bases between. Germline V gene sequence: CDR1 ENHRY, CDR2 SYGVKD. The CDR3 DNA sequence: TGTGCCAGCACATCACAGATAACAAATTCTGGAAACACCATATATTTT. Its translation: CASTSQITNSGNTIYF.

The rearrangement uses TRBV4-1 and TRBJ1-6, with a possible D match to TRBD1 (5 bases). The V gene lost 2 bases and the J gene lost 6 bases, with 8 bases spanning the gap. The CDR3 consists of 14 residues. CDR1 is MGHRA, CDR2 YSYEKL, per germline. The CDR3 nucleotides are TGCGCCAGCAGCCAACAGGGAATTAATTCACCCCTCCACTTT. It specifies CASSQQGINSPLHF.

The chain joins TRBV28 to TRBJ2-4, with D hard to call. The CDR3 extends over 17 amino acids. The V end lost 4 bases, the J end lost 0 bases, and 16 bases lay between the germline ends. The germline CDR1 and CDR2 sequences are MDHEN and SYDVKM. The CDR3 nucleotides read TGTGCCAGCAGTTCCCCTCACAGATTACTAGCCAAAAACATTCAGTACTTC. Amino acid sequence: CASSSPHRLLAKNIQYF. Variable domain in full (rest from reference TRBV28 and TRBJ2-4): DVKVTQSSRYLVKRTGEKVFLECVQDMDHENMFWYRQDPGLGLRLIYFSYDVKMKEKGDIPEGYSVSREKKERFSLILESASTNQTSMYLCASSSPHRLLAKNIQYFGAGTRLSVL.

This clone was seen more than once but under ten times. CDR3 loop: CASSPGLANNEQFF. The CDR3 DNA is TGTGCCAGCAGCCCGGGACTAGCGAACAATGAGCAGTTCTTC. The chain is built from TRBV6-4 and TRBJ2-1, with 10 positions matching TRBD2. Germline values: CDR1 MRHNA, CDR2 SNTAGT. The trim removed 6 bases at V and 5 bases at J, leaving 4 bases unmatched. This CDR3 region has 14 residues.

V gene TRBV5-1 combines with J gene TRBJ2-2; 8 nucleotides agree with TRBD1. The V segment lost 0 bases and the J segment 6 bases; nucleotides outside the gene matches: 7. The germline CDR1 and CDR2 sequences are SGHRS and YFSETQ. The CDR3 sequence is 16 residues long. CDR3 sequence (DNA): TGCGCCAGCAGCTTGGGACAGGGGATGATGGCCGGGGAGCTGTTTTTT. The encoded protein is CASSLGQGMMAGELFF.

The chain links TRBV5-4 to TRBJ2-5; 9 positions match TRBD2. V shed 4 bases, J shed 5 bases, and the junction held 12 bases outside the gene matches. Looked up from germline, CDR1 is SGHNT and CDR2 is YYREEE (reference sequence). The CDR3 is 16 residues long. In DNA form, the CDR3 reads TGTGCCAGCAGCCCGGGGTCCACGAGCGGGAGGGAGACCCAGTACTTC. It is translated as CASSPGSTSGRETQYF. The complete variable domain, with remaining parts taken from reference TRBV5-4 and TRBJ2-5, reads ETGVTQSPTHLIKTRGQQVTLRCSSQSGHNTVSWYQQALGQGPQFIFQYYREEENGRGNFPPRFSGLQFPNYSSELNVNALELDDSALYLCASSPGSTSGRETQYFGPGTRLLVL.

The chain uses TRBV7-2 and TRBJ2-1; 8 positions match TRBD1. Trimming took 5 bases from V and 4 from J; bases not matched to a gene: 7. The CDR3 has 15 residues. Germline CDR1 SGHTA, CDR2 FQGNSA. The CDR3 reads CASSQDRGRYNEQFF. The CDR3 DNA sequence: TGTGCCAGCAGCCAAGACAGGGGACGTTACAATGAGCAGTTCTTC.